These 24 T cell receptor beta chains share one sample of origin, sequenced in a study of blood T cell repertoires in COVID-19. Produced via immunoSEQ multiplex PCR; TCRdb's table is partial and in-frame only. The sample lists about 200,000 clones; around 80% were seen once. The sample was peripheral blood. These TCRs come from a woman in her 70s with acute or convalescent COVID-19.

The genes are TRBV10-3 and TRBJ1-1, with D possibly TRBD1 on 6 matching bases. CDR1 and CDR2 from the germline V gene are ENHRY and SYGVKD. The V end was cut by 6 bases, the J end by 0 bases, with 14 bases between. CDR3 length: 15 amino acids. Here the CDR3 DNA reads TGTGCCATCAGGGATCAGACAGGCGTGAACACTGAAGCTTTCTTT. Translated: CAIRDQTGVNTEAFF.

The genes are TRBV5-1 and TRBJ2-1, with D possibly TRBD1 on 6 matching bases. CDR1 and CDR2 (germline): SGHRS, YFSETQ. This CDR3 spans 16 amino acids. Deletions cut 4 bases from V and 8 bases from J, with 22 bases between. CDR3 nucleotides: TGCGCCAGCAGCCAATCAGGGGACCCTACGTCGGATGAGCAGTTCTTC. It encodes CASSQSGDPTSDEQFF.

This clone was seen a single time. The chain uses TRBV11-2 and TRBJ2-2, with 15 bases matching TRBD2. This CDR3 contains 17 residues. CDR1 is SGHAT and CDR2 is FQNNGV in the germline V gene. The trim removed 4 bases at V and 7 bases at J, leaving 7 bases unmatched. CDR3 in amino acids: CASSSRTSGRAIGELFF. The DNA for the CDR3 is TGTGCCAGCAGCTCTCGGACTAGCGGGAGGGCCATCGGGGAGCTGTTTTTT.

The J gene is TRBJ2-7, the V gene TRBV5-1; 8 nucleotides match TRBD2. Germline CDR1 and CDR2: SGHRS and YFSETQ. The trim removed 4 bases at V and 4 bases at J, leaving 10 bases unmatched. This CDR3 contains 15 residues. This CDR3 reads CASSPISGDAYEQYF. The CDR3 DNA follows: TGCGCCAGCAGCCCGATTAGCGGGGATGCTTACGAGCAGTACTTC.

The chain carries TRBV28 and TRBJ1-4, with D possibly being TRBD1 (6 bases). CDR3 size: 14 residues. From germline, CDR1 is MDHEN and CDR2 SYDVKM. V was cut by 7 bases and J by 4 bases, with 13 bases left in between. CDR3 nucleotides: TGTGCCAGCACCGTGACAGGTTTTAATGAAAAACTGTTTTTT. It translates to CASTVTGFNEKLFF.

The CDR3 DNA reads as TGCAGTGCTAGTGGGCTAGCGGCCTCCTACAATGAGCAGTTCTTC. This sequence encodes CSASGLAASYNEQFF. The V gene is TRBV20-1, the J gene TRBJ2-1, with 7 bases that match TRBD2. V lost 3 bases to trimming and J lost 0 bases; unmatched junction nucleotides: 5. CDR1 is DFQATT, CDR2 SNEGSKA, per germline (reference sequence). There are 15 residues in the CDR3.

The chain uses TRBV25-1 and TRBJ2-7; D possibly corresponds to TRBD2 (6 bases). The CDR3 is 14 residues long. Germline V lookup: CDR1 MGHDK, CDR2 SYGVNS. Trimming removed 6 bases at V and 0 bases at J, with 12 bases between. The CDR3 nucleotides read TGTGCCAGCAGGGGACTCCCCGGCTCCTACGAGCAGTACTTC. Encoded protein: CASRGLPGSYEQYF.

The V call is TRBV7-9, the J call TRBJ2-2; D is perhaps TRBD2 (6 bases). CDR3 length equals 15 residues. Germline lookup yields CDR1 SEHNR and CDR2 FQNEAQ (reference sequence). V was shortened by 4 bases and J by 5 bases, with 14 bases between the two germline ends. For the CDR3, the DNA is TGTGCCAGCAGCTACCGGGACTCTAGGACCGGGGAGCTGTTTTTT. Its translation: CASSYRDSRTGELFF.

The CDR3 bases are TGCGCCAGCACCCTGGAAGGGGGACGACGAAGCGAGCAGTACTTC. Its protein product is CASTLEGGRRSEQYF. The chain links TRBV5-1 to TRBJ2-7; a possible D gene is TRBD1 (6 bases). Trimming took off 6 bases at V and 6 bases at J, with 22 bases between the two ends. CDR3 length: 15 amino acids. The V gene's germline CDR1 is SGHRS and CDR2 YFSETQ.

The chain employs TRBV6-5 and TRBJ1-2; D remains unclear. There are 15 residues in the CDR3. CDR1 MNHEY and CDR2 SVGAGI come from the germline V gene. The ends were cut back, 0 bases at V and 7 bases at J, with 15 bases in the middle. This CDR3 is CASSYSSVLPGGYTF. The CDR3 coding sequence is TGTGCCAGCAGTTACTCCTCAGTTCTACCGGGTGGCTACACCTTC.

This chain connects TRBV19 to TRBJ1-1; D possibly corresponds to TRBD1 (5 bases). The CDR3 is 15 amino acids. In germline, CDR1 is LNHDA, CDR2 SQIVND (reference sequence). The V end was cut by 1 base, the J end by 3 bases, with 12 bases between. CDR3 coding DNA: TGTGCCAGTAGTATAGCCCCCACGGGGGACACTGAAGCTTTCTTT. Translation: CASSIAPTGDTEAFF.

The chain employs TRBV10-1 and TRBJ2-3; D remains ambiguous. V shed 5 bases and J shed 3 bases, with 9 bases lying between them. Germline assignment: CDR1 WNHNN and CDR2 SYGVQD (reference sequence). This CDR3 is 13 amino acids long. CDR3 DNA sequence: TGCGCCAGCAGTTCGACTGGTACAGATACGCAGTATTTT. It codes for CASSSTGTDTQYF.

The V and J genes are TRBV7-2 and TRBJ2-7; 8 nucleotides line up with TRBD2. V dropped 4 bases and J dropped 7; count of bases not matched to a gene: 12. CDR1 and CDR2 from the germline V gene are SGHTA and FQGNSA. This CDR3 comprises 15 residues. The CDR3 DNA is TGTGCCAGCAGCTCCGACGGAGCGGGAGAGGAGGAGCAGTACTTC. It is translated as CASSSDGAGEEEQYF.

The CDR3 DNA reads TGTGCCTGGAGTGTTCCTGTTGGGACCATCCGAGGGGGCCGCACAGATACGCAGTATTTT. It yields the protein CAWSVPVGTIRGGRTDTQYF. The rearrangement links TRBV30 to TRBJ2-3, with TRBD1 matching 7 bases. Germline V gene lookup returns CDR1 GTSNPN and CDR2 SVGIG (reference sequence). The CDR3 has 20 residues. With V trimmed by 0 bases and J by 1 base, 19 bases remained unmatched.

The rearrangement links TRBV2 to TRBJ2-2; 13 positions match TRBD2. The length of the CDR3 is 18 residues. The J segment lost 5 bases and the V segment lost 8 bases, leaving 14 bases of the junction unmatched. From germline, CDR1 is SNHLY and CDR2 FYNNEI. The CDR3 region has the DNA TGTGCCAGCTATAGCAGGGGCACACTAGCGGGAGGGACCGGGGAGCTGTTTTTT. Amino acid sequence: CASYSRGTLAGGTGELFF.

V is TRBV10-2 and J is TRBJ1-4; possible D gene TRBD1, 5 bases. The CDR3 spans 15 residues. Looked up from germline, CDR1 is WSHSY and CDR2 is SAAADI. The V end lost 8 bases, the J end lost 7 bases, and 20 bases lay between the germline ends. In DNA, the CDR3 is TGCGCCAGCGGGCGACCAGGGCGGTCATCTGAAAAACTGTTTTTT. It yields the protein CASGRPGRSSEKLFF.

The chain recombines TRBV2 with TRBJ1-2, with D tentatively TRBD1 (6 bases). Germline assignment: CDR1 SNHLY and CDR2 FYNNEI. There are 14 residues in the CDR3. The V end was cut by 2 bases, the J end by 4 bases, with 11 bases between. CDR3 amino acids: CASSERGAVYGYTF. Written as DNA, the CDR3 is TGTGCCAGCAGTGAACGGGGGGCAGTCTATGGCTACACCTTC.

V usage is TRBV2 and J usage is TRBJ2-3, with TRBD1 matching over 9 bases. The V gene's germline CDR1 is SNHLY and CDR2 FYNNEI. V lost 6 bases, J lost 2 bases, and 6 bases stayed unmatched. There are 15 residues in the CDR3. The CDR3, as DNA: TGTGCCAGCAGCCGGGACAGGGTGAACACAGATACGCAGTATTTT. It encodes CASSRDRVNTDTQYF.

As to this clone: Other nucleotide sequences in the sample specify the same CDR3. V usage is TRBV18 and J usage is TRBJ2-1, with TRBD2 matching over 10 bases. Trimming removed 2 bases from V and 4 bases from J; junction bases left unmatched: 2. CDR3 length: 15 residues. CDR1 is KGHSH and CDR2 is LQKENI in the germline V gene. CDR3 nucleotide sequence: TGTGCCAGCTCACCAGGACTAGCGGATTACAATGAGCAGTTCTTC. Translating it yields CASSPGLADYNEQFF.

This clone was counted once. The gene calls are TRBV6-1 and TRBJ1-5; weak D call: TRBD1 (5 bases). Between the trimmed V and J ends, which lost 0 bases and 3 bases, there was a span of 6 bases. Germline-derived CDR1 and CDR2 are MNHNS and SASEGT. CDR3 length: 14 residues. The CDR3 DNA sequence: TGTGCCAGCAGTGAAGCGGACATCAATCAGCCCCAGCATTTT. Residues: CASSEADINQPQHF.

The chain recombines TRBV3-1 (or the pseudogene TRBV3-2) with TRBJ2-2, with unresolved D. Between the trimmed V and J ends, which lost 4 bases and 0 bases, there was a span of 6 bases. The CDR3 runs to 14 residues. Germline CDR1 is LGHDT and CDR2 is YNNKEL (reference sequence). The CDR3 nucleotides are TGTGCCAGCAGCCCCTACGCGAACACCGGGGAGCTGTTTTTT. Encoded protein: CASSPYANTGELFF.

This sequence joins TRBV27 and TRBJ2-3, with a weak D call TRBD1 (5 bases). V was pared by 5 bases and J by 0 bases, with 15 bases between. Germline V gene lookup returns CDR1 MNHEY and CDR2 SMNVEV (reference sequence). The CDR3 runs to 16 residues. CDR3 nucleotides: TGTGCCAGCAGTCCCGGAAGGGGCGCAAGCACAGATACGCAGTATTTT. Translation gives CASSPGRGASTDTQYF.

This clone was found once. The chain carries TRBV11-3 and TRBJ2-3; possible D gene TRBD1, 5 bases. The CDR3 runs 14 residues. The V end lost 1 base, the J end lost 6 bases, and 11 bases lay between the germline ends. Per the germline V gene, CDR1 is SGHNT and CDR2 is YENEEA. The CDR3 loop is CASSLGGGTDTQYF. The CDR3 bases are TGTGCCAGCAGCTTAGGGGGCGGTACGGATACGCAGTATTTT.

Concerning this clone: Relative to the germline gene, one junction end is altered; a read error may explain this. This same CDR3 is encoded by further DNA sequences in the sample. V usage is TRBV19 and J usage is TRBJ1-2, with D possibly matching TRBD1 (6 bases). CDR3 length: 16 residues. The V gene's germline CDR1 is LNHDA and CDR2 SQIVND (reference sequence). The CDR3 here is CASSRQDRRNNYGYTF. The CDR3 nucleotides are TGTGCCAGCAGTAGACAGGACAGAAGAAATAACTATGGCTACACCTTC.